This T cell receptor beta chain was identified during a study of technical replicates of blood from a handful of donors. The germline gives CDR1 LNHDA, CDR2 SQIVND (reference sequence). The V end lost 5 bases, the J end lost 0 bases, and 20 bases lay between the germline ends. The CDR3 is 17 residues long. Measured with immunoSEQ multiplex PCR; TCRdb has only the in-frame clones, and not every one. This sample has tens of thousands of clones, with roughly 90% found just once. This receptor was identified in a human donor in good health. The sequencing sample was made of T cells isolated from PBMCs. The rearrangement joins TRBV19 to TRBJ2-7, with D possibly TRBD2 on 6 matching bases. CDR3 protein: CASSLGAVGGSSYEQYF. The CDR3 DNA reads TGTGCCAGTAGTCTCGGGGCGGTCGGGGGATCCTCCTACGAGCAGTACTTC.